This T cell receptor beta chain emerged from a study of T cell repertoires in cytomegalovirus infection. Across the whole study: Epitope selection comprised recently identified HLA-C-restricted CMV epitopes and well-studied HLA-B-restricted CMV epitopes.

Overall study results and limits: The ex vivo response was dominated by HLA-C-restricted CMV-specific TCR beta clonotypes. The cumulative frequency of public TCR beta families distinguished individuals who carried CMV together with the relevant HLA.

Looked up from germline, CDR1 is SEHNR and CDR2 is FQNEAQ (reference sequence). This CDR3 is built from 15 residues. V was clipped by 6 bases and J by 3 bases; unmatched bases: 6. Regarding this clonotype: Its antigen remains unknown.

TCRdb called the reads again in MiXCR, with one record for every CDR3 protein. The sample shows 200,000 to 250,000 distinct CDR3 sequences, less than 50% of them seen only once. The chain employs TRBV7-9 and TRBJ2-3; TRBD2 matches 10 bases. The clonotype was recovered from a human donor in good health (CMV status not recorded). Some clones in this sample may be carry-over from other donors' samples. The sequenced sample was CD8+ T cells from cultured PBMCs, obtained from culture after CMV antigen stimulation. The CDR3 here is CASRSSGSPTDTQYF. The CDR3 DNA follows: TGTGCCAGCAGGTCTAGCGGGAGCCCTACAGATACGCAGTATTTT.